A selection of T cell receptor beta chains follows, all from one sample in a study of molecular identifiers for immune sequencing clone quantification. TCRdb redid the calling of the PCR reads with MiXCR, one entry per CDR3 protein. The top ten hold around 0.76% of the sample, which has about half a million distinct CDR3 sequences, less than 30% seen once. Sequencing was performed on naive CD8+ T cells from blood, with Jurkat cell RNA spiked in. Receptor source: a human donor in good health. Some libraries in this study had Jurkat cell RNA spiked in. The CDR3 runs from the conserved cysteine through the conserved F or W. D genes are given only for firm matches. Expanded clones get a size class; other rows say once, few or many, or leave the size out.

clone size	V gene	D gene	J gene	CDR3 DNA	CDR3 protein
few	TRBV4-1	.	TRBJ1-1	TGCGCCAGCAGCCTCGGGGGGACGAGAACTTTCTTT	CASSLGGTRTFF
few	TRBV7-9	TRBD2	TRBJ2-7	TGTGCCAGCAGCTTAACTCAGGGGACTAGCGTCGAGCAGTACTTC	CASSLTQGTSVEQYF
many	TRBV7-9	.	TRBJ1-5	TGTGCCAGCAGCTTAGTCGGGCAGAAGGAGCCCCAGCATTTT	CASSLVGQKEPQHF
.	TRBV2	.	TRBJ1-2	TGTGCCAGCATTGGAGCAAACTATGGCTACACCTTC	CASIGANYGYTF
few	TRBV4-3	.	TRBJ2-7	TGCGCCAGCAGCCAACTCCTCGAGGACGAGCAGTACTTC	CASSQLLEDEQYF
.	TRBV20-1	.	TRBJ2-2	TGCAGTGCTAGAGATTGGGCCCAGGGGACCGACACCGGGGAGCTGTTTTTT	CSARDWAQGTDTGELFF
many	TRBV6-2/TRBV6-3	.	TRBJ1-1	TGTGCCAGCGAAACAAAGAACACTGAAGCTTTCTTT	CASETKNTEAFF
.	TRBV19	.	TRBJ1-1	TGTGCCAGTTCTATGGACACCTCAAACACTGAAGCTTTCTTT	CASSMDTSNTEAFF
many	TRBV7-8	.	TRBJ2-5	TGTGCCAGCAGCTTACCCTTGGGGGAGACCCAGTACTTC	CASSLPLGETQYF
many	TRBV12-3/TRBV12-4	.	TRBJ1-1	TGTGCCAGCCTAGCGCGATACCAAATGAACACTGAAGCTTTCTTT	CASLARYQMNTEAFF
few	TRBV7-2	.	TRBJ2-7	TGTGCCAGCAGCTTAGAATACTACTACGAGCAGTACTTC	CASSLEYYYEQYF
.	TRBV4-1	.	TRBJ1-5	TGCGCCAGCAGCCAACACCCCCCCCGTGAAGGTATGGGCAATCAGCCCCAGCATTTT	CASSQHPPREGMGNQPQHF
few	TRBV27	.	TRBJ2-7	TGTGCCAGCAGCCTCGGGATCAGCTCCTACGAGCAGTACTTC	CASSLGISSYEQYF
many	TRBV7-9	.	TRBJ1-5	TGTGCCAGCAGCATCCTACGGAGTCATCAGCCCCAGCATTTT	CASSILRSHQPQHF
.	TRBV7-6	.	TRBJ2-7	TGTGCCAGCAGCACAGGAACAAGCCGCTACGAGCAGTACTTC	CASSTGTSRYEQYF
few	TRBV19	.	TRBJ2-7	TGTGCCAGTAGTATTACAGGGGGGGCCTACGAGCAGTACTTC	CASSITGGAYEQYF
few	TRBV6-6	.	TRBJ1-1	TGTGCCAGCGGTTACTCGGCAGGGACTGAAGCTTTCTTT	CASGYSAGTEAFF
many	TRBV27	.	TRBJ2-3	TGTGCCAGCGGTTTCGGGCTCACAGATACGCAGTATTTT	CASGFGLTDTQYF
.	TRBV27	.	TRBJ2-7	TGTGCCAGCAGTCCCCTCCCCATGAGGAACGAGCAGTACTTC	CASSPLPMRNEQYF
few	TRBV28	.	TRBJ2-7	TGTGCCAGCAGTTTATTAACTCCGACGGCCCCCTACGAGCAGTACTTC	CASSLLTPTAPYEQYF
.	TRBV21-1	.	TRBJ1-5	TGTGCCAGCAGCAAACCCGCCAGGGTGAAGGCCCAGCATTTT	CASSKPARVKAQHF
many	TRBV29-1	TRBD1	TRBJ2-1	TGCAGCGTTGAAGATCCGGACAGGGCGAGCTCCTACAATGAGCAGTTCTTC	CSVEDPDRASSYNEQFF
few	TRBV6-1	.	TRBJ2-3	TGTGCCATCACGGGGGTCCGCACAGATACGCAGTATTTT	CAITGVRTDTQYF
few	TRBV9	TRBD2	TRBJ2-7	TGTGCCAGCAGCCCAGGTTGGGGACTAGCATCCTACGAGCAGTACTTC	CASSPGWGLASYEQYF
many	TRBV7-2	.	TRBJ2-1	TGTGCCAGCAGCTCGCTTTTTGGTCCCTACAATGAGCAGTTCTTC	CASSSLFGPYNEQFF
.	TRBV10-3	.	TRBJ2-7	TGTGCCATCAGTGAAAGGCCTGCGGCGACCGGGTCCGAGCAGTACTTC	CAISERPAATGSEQYF
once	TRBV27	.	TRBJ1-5	TGTGCCAGCAGTAAGCAGGGAGTGGGCAATCAGCCCCAGCATTTT	CASSKQGVGNQPQHF
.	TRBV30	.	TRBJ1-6	TGTGCCTGGAGTGTATTGGGATCACCCCTCCACTTT	CAWSVLGSPLHF
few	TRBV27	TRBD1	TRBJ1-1	TGTGCCAGCAGTTTATCCAGGGGGATGAACACTGAAGCTTTCTTT	CASSLSRGMNTEAFF
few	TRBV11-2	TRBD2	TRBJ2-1	TGTGCCAGCAGCTTAGGGGCTAGCGGGGGGGCGAATGAGCAGTTCTTC	CASSLGASGGANEQFF
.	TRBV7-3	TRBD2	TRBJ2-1	TGTGCCAGCAGCTTAACTGGCGGGAGATTAAATGAGCAGTTCTTC	CASSLTGGRLNEQFF
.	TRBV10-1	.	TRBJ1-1	TGCGCCAGCAGTTGGACAAAAAACACTGAAGCTTTCTTT	CASSWTKNTEAFF
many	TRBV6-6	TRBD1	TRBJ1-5	TGTGCCAGCAGTAAAAACACCCGGGACAGAAGTCTAGGTGATCAGCCCCAGCATTTT	CASSKNTRDRSLGDQPQHF
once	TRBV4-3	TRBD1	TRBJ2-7	TGCGCCAGCAGCCAAGTTTCAGGGGGCGGCTGCGAGCAGTACTTC	CASSQVSGGGCEQYF
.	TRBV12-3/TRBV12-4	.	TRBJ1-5	TGTGCCAGCAGCGCCTCTCAGCCCCAGCATTTT	CASSASQPQHF
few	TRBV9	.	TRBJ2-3	TGTGCCAGCAGCTACGAGTCTTCTACGCAGTATTTT	CASSYESSTQYF
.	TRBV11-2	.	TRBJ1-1	TGTGCCAGCACCTCCATCACCGCAGACACTGAAGCTCTCTTT	CASTSITADTEALF
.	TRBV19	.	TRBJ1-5	TGTGCCAGTGGGACAATTAGCAATCAGCCCCAGCATTTT	CASGTISNQPQHF
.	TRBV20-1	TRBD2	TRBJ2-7	TGCAGTGCGCTATCTCAAAGCGGGAGAAAGCCCTACGAGCAGTACTTC	CSALSQSGRKPYEQYF
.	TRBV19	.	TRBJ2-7	TGTGCCAGTAGTATAATGGGGGGCCACTACGAGCAGTACTTC	CASSIMGGHYEQYF
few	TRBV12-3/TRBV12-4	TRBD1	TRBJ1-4	TGTGCCAGCAGTTCGACAGGGCCCGGTGAAAAACTGTTTTTT	CASSSTGPGEKLFF
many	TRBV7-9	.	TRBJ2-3	TGTGCCAGCAGCTCCCGCTACACTAGCACAGATACGCAGTATTTT	CASSSRYTSTDTQYF
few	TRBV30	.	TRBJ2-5	TGTGCCTGGAATGAGGTCGCTCGCGAGACCCAGTACTTC	CAWNEVARETQYF
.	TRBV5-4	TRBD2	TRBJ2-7	TGTGCCAGCAGCTCTCGGGCTAGCGGGATAGGCGACGAGCAGTACTTC	CASSSRASGIGDEQYF
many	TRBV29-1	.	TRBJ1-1	TGCAGCGTTGGGAGTGGCACTGAAGCTTTCTTT	CSVGSGTEAFF
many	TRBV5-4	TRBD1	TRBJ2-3	TGTGCCAGCAGCTTGCGGACAGGCTTCCCAGATACGCAGTATTTT	CASSLRTGFPDTQYF
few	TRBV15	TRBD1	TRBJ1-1	TGTGCCACCAGCCGAGACAGGGACATGAACACTGAAGCTTTCTTT	CATSRDRDMNTEAFF
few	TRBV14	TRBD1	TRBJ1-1	TGTGCCAGCAGCCAAGATGGGACAGTCATCATGAACACTGAAGCTTTCTTT	CASSQDGTVIMNTEAFF
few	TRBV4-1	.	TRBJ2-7	TGCGCCAGCAGCCAAGATCGCCAGTTCTCCTACGAGCAGTACTTC	CASSQDRQFSYEQYF
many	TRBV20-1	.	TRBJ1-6	TGCAGTGCTAGAGTATCGGGGGGGGTTAATTCACCCCTCCACTTT	CSARVSGGVNSPLHF
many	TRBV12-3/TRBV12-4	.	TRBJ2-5	TGTGCCAGCAGACCGAGGGACGGGGAGACCCAGTACTTC	CASRPRDGETQYF
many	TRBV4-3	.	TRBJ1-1	TGCGCCAGCAGCCAAGTTTGGGCATCACCATCGAACACTGAAGCTTTCTTT	CASSQVWASPSNTEAFF
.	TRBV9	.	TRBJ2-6	TGTGCCAGCAGCTTTAACTCTGGGGCCAACGTCCTGACTTTC	CASSFNSGANVLTF
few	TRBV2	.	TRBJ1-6	TGTGCCAGCAGTGAGGGCTCGGGGAATTCACCCCTCCACTTT	CASSEGSGNSPLHF
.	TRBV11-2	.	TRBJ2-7	TGTGCCAGCAGCTTAGTAATTTGGGGGAAGGCCCACGAGCAGTACTTC	CASSLVIWGKAHEQYF
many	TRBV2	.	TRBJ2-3	TGTGCCAGCCTTAGCGGCACAGATACGCAGTATTTT	CASLSGTDTQYF
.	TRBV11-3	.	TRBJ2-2	TGTGCCAGCAGCGAACGAACCCAGGGGGAGCTGTTTTTT	CASSERTQGELFF
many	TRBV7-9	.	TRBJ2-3	TGTGCCAGCAGCACGCGCCGGGGGGCCCATACGCAGTATTTT	CASSTRRGAHTQYF